The source of this T cell receptor beta chain is a study of cytomegalovirus exposure and HLA in healthy donors. The study, taken as a whole, reports: Per a later analysis, HLA-associated TCR beta chains showed more clonal expansion than other, equally common TCR beta chains. Later genetic work tied a missense DCLRE1C variant to beta-chain V and J trimming.

Primers: 60 Vbeta forward and 13 Jbeta reverse. Sequenced by immunoSEQ multiplex PCR; TCRdb stores in-frame clones only, minus some. The data hold over 150,000 clones, with roughly 82% observed a single time. This CDR3 has 17 amino acids. Germline CDR1 reads MDHEN; CDR2 reads SYDVKM. V shed 5 bases and J 2 bases; nucleotides not matched to a gene: 7. This clone has only a few counts. As yet, its antigen is unknown. The sequence derives from a girl aged 2-10 years in good health and CMV-seropositive. This chain uses TRBV28 with TRBJ2-3, with 13 bases lining up with TRBD2. Source material: PBMCs. CDR3 residues: CASSGLAGVRDTDTQYF. CDR3 sequence (DNA): TGTGCCAGCAGTGGACTAGCGGGAGTCCGTGACACAGATACGCAGTATTTT.